Reported below is one T cell receptor beta chain. The target antigen is unknown. For the second PCR, which ran for roughly 7 to 11 cycles, a sample-barcoded 5' primer and a J-beta primer mix were used. TCRdb redid the calling of the 5' RACE reads with MiXCR, one entry per CDR3 protein. The data hold some 920,000 distinct CDR3 sequences, with roughly 51% observed a single time. These data belong to a study of blood T cells in healthy people across ages. Study-level results: Those diversity estimates obtained from one million T cells were thought to be underestimates. It was not possible, with unsorted PBMCs, to conclusively compare naive and antigen-experienced cells.

The germline CDR1 and CDR2 sequences are MGHRA and YSYEKL. The length of the CDR3 is 13 residues. V shed 1 base and J shed 8 bases, with 11 bases lying between them. The chain links TRBV4-1 to TRBJ1-2, with a possible D match to TRBD1 (5 bases). Sequenced: blood. The clonotype was recovered from a woman aged 55 to 70 in good health. This chain's CDR3 is CASSQGMRDGYTF. The CDR3 coding sequence is TGCGCCAGCAGCCAAGGGATGAGGGACGGCTACACCTTC.